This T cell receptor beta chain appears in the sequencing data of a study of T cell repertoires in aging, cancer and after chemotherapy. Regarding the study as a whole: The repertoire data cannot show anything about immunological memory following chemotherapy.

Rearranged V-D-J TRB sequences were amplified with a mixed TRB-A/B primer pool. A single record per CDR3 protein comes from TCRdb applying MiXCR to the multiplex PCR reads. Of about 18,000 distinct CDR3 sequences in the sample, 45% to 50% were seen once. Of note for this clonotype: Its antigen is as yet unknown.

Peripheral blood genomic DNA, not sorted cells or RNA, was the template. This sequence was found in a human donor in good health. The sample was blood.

The CDR3 here is CASSSLRYSNNEQFF. CDR3 bases: TGTGCCAGCAGTTCCCTCAGGTATAGCAACAATGAGCAGTTCTTC. The chain carries TRBV6-5 and TRBJ2-1; D not certain. Germline V gives CDR1 MNHEY, CDR2 SVGAGI. The CDR3 has 15 residues. The V gene lost 4 bases and the J gene lost 5 bases, with 15 bases spanning the gap.